This TCR beta chain stems from a study of blood T cell repertoires in COVID-19. J was trimmed by 9 bases and V by 4 bases; bases with no gene match: 14. The germline V gene has CDR1 LGHDT and CDR2 YNNKEL (reference sequence). CDR3 size: 16 residues. Repertoires were generated with immunoSEQ multiplex PCR, while TCRdb's copy carries only in-frame clones and drops some. The data hold tens of thousands of clones, with around 88% observed a single time. The clonotype was recovered from a woman older than 75 with active or convalescent COVID-19. The chain couples TRBV3-1 (or the pseudogene TRBV3-2) to TRBJ2-1, with 8 nucleotides matching TRBD2. The sample consisted of peripheral blood. CDR3 residues: CASSRSREGPGPEQFF. The DNA of the CDR3 is TGTGCCAGCAGCCGGAGTCGGGAGGGCCCGGGGCCTGAGCAGTTCTTC.